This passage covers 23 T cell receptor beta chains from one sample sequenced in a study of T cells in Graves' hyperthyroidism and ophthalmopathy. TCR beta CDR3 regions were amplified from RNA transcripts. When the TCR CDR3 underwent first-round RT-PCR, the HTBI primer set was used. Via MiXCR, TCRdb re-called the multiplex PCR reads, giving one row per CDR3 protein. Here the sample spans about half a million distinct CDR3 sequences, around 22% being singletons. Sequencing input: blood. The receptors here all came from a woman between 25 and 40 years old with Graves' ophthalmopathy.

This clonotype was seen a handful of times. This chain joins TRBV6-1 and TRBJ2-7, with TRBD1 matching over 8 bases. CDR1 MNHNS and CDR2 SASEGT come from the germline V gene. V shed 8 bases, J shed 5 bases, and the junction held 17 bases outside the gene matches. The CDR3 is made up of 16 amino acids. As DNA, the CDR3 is TGTGCCAGCCCCCCACCAACCGGACAGGGAAATCACGAGCAGTACTTC. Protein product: CASPPPTGQGNHEQYF.

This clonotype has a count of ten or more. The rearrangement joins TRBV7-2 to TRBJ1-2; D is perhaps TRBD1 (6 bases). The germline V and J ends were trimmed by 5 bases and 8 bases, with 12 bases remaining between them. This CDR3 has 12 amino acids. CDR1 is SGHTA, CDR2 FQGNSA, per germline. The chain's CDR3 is CASSQTGRGYTF. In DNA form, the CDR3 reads TGTGCCAGCAGCCAAACAGGGAGAGGCTACACCTTC.

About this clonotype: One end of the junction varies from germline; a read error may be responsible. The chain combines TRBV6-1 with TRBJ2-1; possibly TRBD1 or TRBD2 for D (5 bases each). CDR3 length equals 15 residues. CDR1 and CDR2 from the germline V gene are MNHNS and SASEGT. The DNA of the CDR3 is TGTGCCGGCAGTGAGGGACGATCCGGGTACAATGAGCAGTTCTTC. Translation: CAGSEGRSGYNEQFF.

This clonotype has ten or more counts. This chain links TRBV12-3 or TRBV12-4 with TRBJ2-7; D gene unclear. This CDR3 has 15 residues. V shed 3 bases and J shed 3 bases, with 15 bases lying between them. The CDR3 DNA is TGTGCCAGCAGTTTCCTCAGTGGCAGGAGCTACGAGCAGTACTTC. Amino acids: CASSFLSGRSYEQYF.

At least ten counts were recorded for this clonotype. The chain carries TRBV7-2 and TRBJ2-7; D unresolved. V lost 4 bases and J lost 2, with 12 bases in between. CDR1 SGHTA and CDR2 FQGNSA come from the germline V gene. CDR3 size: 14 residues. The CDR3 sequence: CASSSSLEPYEQYF. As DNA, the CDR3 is TGTGCCAGCAGCTCCTCATTGGAGCCCTACGAGCAGTACTTC.

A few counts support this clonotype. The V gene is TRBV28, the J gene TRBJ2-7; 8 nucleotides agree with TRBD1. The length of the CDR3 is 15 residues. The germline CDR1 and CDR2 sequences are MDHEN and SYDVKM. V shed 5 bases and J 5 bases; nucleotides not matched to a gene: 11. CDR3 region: CASSPLDPGGNEQYF. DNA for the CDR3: TGTGCCAGCAGTCCCCTCGACCCAGGGGGCAACGAGCAGTACTTC.

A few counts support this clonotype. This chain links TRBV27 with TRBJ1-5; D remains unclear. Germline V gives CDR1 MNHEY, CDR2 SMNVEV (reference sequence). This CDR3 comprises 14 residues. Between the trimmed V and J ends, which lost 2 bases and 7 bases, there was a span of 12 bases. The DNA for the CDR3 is TGTGCCAGCAGTTTAAACCCGCTTTGGCAGCCCCAGCATTTT. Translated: CASSLNPLWQPQHF.

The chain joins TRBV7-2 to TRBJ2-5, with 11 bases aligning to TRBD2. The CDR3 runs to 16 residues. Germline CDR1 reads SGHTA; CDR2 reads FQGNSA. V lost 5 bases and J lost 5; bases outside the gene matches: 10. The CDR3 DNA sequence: TGTGCCAGCAGCCCCCAAACTAGCGGGAGTGGGGAGACCCAGTACTTC. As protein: CASSPQTSGSGETQYF.

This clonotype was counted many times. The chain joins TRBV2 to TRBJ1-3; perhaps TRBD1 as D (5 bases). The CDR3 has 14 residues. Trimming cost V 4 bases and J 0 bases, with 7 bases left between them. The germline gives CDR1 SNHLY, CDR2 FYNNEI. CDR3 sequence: CASSGQFSGNTIYF. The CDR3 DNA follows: TGTGCCAGCAGTGGACAGTTCTCTGGAAACACCATATATTTT.

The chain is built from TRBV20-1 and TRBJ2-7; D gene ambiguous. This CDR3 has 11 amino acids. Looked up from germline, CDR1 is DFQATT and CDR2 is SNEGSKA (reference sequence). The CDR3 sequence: CSGVASYEQYF. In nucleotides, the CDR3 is TGCAGCGGCGTAGCCTCCTACGAGCAGTACTTC.

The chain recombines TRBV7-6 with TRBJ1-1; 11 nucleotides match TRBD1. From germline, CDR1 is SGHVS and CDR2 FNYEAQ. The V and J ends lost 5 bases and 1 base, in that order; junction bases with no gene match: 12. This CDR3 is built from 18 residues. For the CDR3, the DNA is TGTGCCAGCAGCAAATCCTCTCGGGACAGGGGGTGGAACACTGAAGCTTTCTTT. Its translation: CASSKSSRDRGWNTEAFF.

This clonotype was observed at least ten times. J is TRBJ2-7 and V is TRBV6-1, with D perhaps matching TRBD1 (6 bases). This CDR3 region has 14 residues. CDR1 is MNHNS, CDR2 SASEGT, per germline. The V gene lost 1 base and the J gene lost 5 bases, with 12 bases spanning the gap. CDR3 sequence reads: CASSEVGGRDEQYF. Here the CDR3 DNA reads TGTGCCAGCAGTGAAGTAGGGGGACGGGACGAGCAGTACTTC.

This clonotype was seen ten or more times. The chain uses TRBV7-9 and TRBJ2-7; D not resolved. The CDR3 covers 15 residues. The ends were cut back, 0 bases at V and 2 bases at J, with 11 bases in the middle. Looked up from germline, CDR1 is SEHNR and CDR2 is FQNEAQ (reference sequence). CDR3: CASSLAQGPTYEQYF. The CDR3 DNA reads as TGTGCCAGCAGCTTAGCGCAAGGGCCAACCTACGAGCAGTACTTC.

The CDR3 reads CATSSSSGKATGELFF. In DNA form, the CDR3 reads TGTGCCACCAGCAGTTCTAGCGGGAAGGCCACCGGGGAGCTGTTTTTT. The chain combines TRBV15 with TRBJ2-2; 9 bases are shared with TRBD2. This CDR3 is built from 16 residues. Trimming cost V 3 bases and J 4 bases; bases outside gene matches: 6. Germline-derived CDR1 and CDR2 are LNHNV and YYDKDF (reference sequence).

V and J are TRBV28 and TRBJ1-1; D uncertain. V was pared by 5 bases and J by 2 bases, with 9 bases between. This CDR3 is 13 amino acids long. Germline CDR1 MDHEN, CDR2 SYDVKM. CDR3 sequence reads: CASSQVTNTEAFF. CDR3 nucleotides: TGTGCCAGCAGTCAGGTGACTAACACTGAAGCTTTCTTT.

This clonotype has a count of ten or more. CDR3 coding DNA: TGTGCTAGTGGTTTGTCAGGGGGCTCCGCTGAAGCTTTCTTT. Translation gives CASGLSGGSAEAFF. This sequence joins TRBV12-5 and TRBJ1-1, with 8 bases matching TRBD1. V shed 2 bases, J shed 6 bases, and the junction held 5 bases outside the gene matches. CDR1 and CDR2 (germline): LGHNT, FRNRAP. The CDR3 totals 14 residues.

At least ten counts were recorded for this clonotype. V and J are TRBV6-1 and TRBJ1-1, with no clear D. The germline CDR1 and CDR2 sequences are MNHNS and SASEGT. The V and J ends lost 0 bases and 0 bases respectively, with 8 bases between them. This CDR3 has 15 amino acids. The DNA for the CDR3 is TGTGCCAGCAGTGAAGCCCTGAGGATGAACACTGAAGCTTTCTTT. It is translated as CASSEALRMNTEAFF.

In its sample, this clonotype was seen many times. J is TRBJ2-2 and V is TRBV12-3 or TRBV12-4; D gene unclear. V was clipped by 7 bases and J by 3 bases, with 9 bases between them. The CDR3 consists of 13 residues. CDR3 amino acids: CASIETYTGELFF. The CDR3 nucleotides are TGTGCCAGCATTGAGACCTACACCGGGGAGCTGTTTTTT.

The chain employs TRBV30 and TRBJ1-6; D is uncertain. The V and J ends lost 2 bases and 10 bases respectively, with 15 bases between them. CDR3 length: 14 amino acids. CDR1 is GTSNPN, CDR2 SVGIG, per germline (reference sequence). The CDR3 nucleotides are TGTGCCTGGAGTTACTCCGGGCCGGGGTCACCCCTCCACTTT. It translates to CAWSYSGPGSPLHF.

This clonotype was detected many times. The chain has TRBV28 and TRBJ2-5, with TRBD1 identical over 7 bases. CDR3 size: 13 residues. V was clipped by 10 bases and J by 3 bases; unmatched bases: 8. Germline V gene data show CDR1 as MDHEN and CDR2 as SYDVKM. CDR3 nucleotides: TGTGCCACCCAGGGACAGCTAAAAGAGACCCAGTACTTC. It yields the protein CATQGQLKETQYF.

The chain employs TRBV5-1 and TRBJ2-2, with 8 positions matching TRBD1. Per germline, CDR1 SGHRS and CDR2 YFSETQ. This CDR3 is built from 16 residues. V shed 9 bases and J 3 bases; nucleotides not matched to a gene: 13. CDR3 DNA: TGCGCCACCGAGGACGGAGGACAGGGCTACACCGGGGAGCTGTTTTTT. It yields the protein CATEDGGQGYTGELFF.

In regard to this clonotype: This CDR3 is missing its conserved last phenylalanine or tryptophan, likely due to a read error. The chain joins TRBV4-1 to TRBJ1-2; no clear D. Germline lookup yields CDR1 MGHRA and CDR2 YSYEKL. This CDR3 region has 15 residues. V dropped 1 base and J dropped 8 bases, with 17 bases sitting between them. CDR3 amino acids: CASSQGTREGRGYTC. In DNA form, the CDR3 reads TGCGCCAGCAGCCAAGGGACGCGTGAGGGTCGCGGCTACACCTGC.

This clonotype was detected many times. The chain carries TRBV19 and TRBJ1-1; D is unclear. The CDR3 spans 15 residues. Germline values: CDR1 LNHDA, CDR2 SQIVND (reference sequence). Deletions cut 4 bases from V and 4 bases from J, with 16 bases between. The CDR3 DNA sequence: TGTGCCAGTAGTAACGGAAAGGACGTGAGCACTGAAGCTTTCTTT. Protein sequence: CASSNGKDVSTEAFF. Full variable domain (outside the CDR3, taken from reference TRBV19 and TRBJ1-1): DGGITQSPKYLFRKEGQNVTLSCEQNLNHDAMYWYRQDPGQGLRLIYYSQIVNDFQKGDIAEGYSVSREKKESFPLTVTSAQKNPTAFYLCASSNGKDVSTEAFFGQGTRLTVV.